The 14 T cell receptor beta chains in this list originate from one sample, sequenced in a study of cytomegalovirus exposure and HLA in healthy donors. In the PCR, 60 Vbeta and 13 Jbeta primers were used. Sequenced by immunoSEQ multiplex PCR; TCRdb stores in-frame clones only, minus some. This table has 30,000 to 45,000 clones, roughly 76% appearing once. The sequencing input was PBMCs. Every receptor here comes from a middle-aged woman in good health and CMV-seronegative.

The chain joins TRBV5-1 to TRBJ2-2; 9 bases fit TRBD1. V was clipped by 1 base and J by 4 bases; unmatched bases: 11. Germline assignment: CDR1 SGHRS and CDR2 YFSETQ. This CDR3 is 18 amino acids long. DNA of the CDR3: TGCGCCAGCAGCTTGAAGGGACAGGGCCATCTCAGCACCGGGGAGCTGTTTTTT. Residues: CASSLKGQGHLSTGELFF.

The V call is TRBV11-2, the J call TRBJ1-3; D call uncertain. Trimming took 5 bases from V and 7 from J, leaving 12 bases between them. This CDR3 contains 13 residues. The V gene's germline CDR1 is SGHAT and CDR2 FQNNGV. As DNA, the CDR3 is TGTGCCAGCAGCCTAACCGATCGGAACACCATATATTTT. This encodes CASSLTDRNTIYF. The full variable domain, rest sourced from reference TRBV11-2 and TRBJ1-3, is EAGVAQSPRYKIIEKRQSVAFWCNPISGHATLYWYQQILGQGPKLLIQFQNNGVVDDSQLPKDRFSAERLKGVDSTLKIQPAKLEDSAVYLCASSLTDRNTIYFGEGSWLTVV.

V is TRBV5-1 and J is TRBJ2-1, with TRBD2 matching 12 bases. Germline V gene lookup returns CDR1 SGHRS and CDR2 YFSETQ. With 4 bases clipped from V and 7 bases from J, the junction kept 3 bases outside the gene matches. The CDR3 has 14 amino acids. CDR3: CASSPSGGGNEQFF. CDR3 nucleotide sequence: TGCGCCAGCAGCCCTAGCGGGGGGGGGAATGAGCAGTTCTTC.

This clone was counted only a few times. This chain links TRBV7-8 with TRBJ1-6; 7 bases line up with TRBD1. CDR1 and CDR2 from the germline V gene are SGHVS and FQNEAQ. This CDR3 is built from 14 residues. The ends lost 6 bases at V and 7 bases at J; junction bases unmatched: 6. The CDR3 here is CASRRGGWNSPLHF. The CDR3 nucleotides read TGTGCCAGCAGACGAGGGGGCTGGAATTCACCCCTCCACTTT. Variable domain in full (rest from reference TRBV7-8 and TRBJ1-6): GAGVSQSPRYKVAKRGQDVALRCDPISGHVSLFWYQQALGQGPEFLTYFQNEAQLDKSGLPSDRFFAERPEGSVSTLKIQRTQQEDSAVYLCASRRGGWNSPLHFGNGTRLTVT.

V usage is TRBV6-6 and J usage is TRBJ2-1; D unresolved. The V end was cut by 0 bases, the J end by 9 bases, with 6 bases between. CDR1 MNHNY and CDR2 SVGAGI come from the germline V gene (reference sequence). The CDR3 consists of 12 residues. The chain's CDR3 is CASSYSASEQFF. DNA for the CDR3: TGTGCCAGCAGTTACTCGGCCAGTGAGCAGTTCTTC.

This chain connects TRBV7-3 to TRBJ2-1, with 11 bases matching TRBD2. Germline V gene lookup returns CDR1 SGHTA and CDR2 FQGTGA. CDR3 length: 16 residues. The V segment lost 0 bases and the J segment 4 bases; nucleotides outside the gene matches: 2. The CDR3 region is CASSLTASGGYNEQFF. CDR3 DNA: TGTGCCAGCAGCTTAACCGCTAGCGGGGGGTACAATGAGCAGTTCTTC.

V gene TRBV7-2 combines with J gene TRBJ2-1, with TRBD1 matching over 10 bases. The ends lost 10 bases at V and 5 bases at J; junction bases unmatched: 11. The CDR3 length is 15 residues. CDR1 is SGHTA and CDR2 is FQGNSA in the germline V gene. The CDR3 spells CATDSRDRGNNEQFF. The CDR3 DNA sequence: TGTGCCACCGACTCCCGGGACAGGGGAAACAATGAGCAGTTCTTC.

The chain employs TRBV7-3 and TRBJ2-1; 8 bases fit TRBD2. Germline CDR1 SGHTA, CDR2 FQGTGA. Germline trimming cut 1 base from V and 0 bases from J; bases unmatched to any gene: 14. There are 20 residues in the CDR3. CDR3 residues: CASSLNSAGGILSSYNEQFF. The CDR3, as DNA: TGTGCCAGCAGCTTAAATTCGGCGGGGGGCATCCTAAGCTCCTACAATGAGCAGTTCTTC.

V is TRBV2 and J is TRBJ2-2; weak D call: TRBD1 (5 bases). Trimming cost V 8 bases and J 1 base, with 8 bases left between them. Germline lookup yields CDR1 SNHLY and CDR2 FYNNEI. The CDR3 extends over 13 amino acids. The CDR3 sequence is CASGAENTGELFF. CDR3 in DNA: TGTGCCAGCGGGGCGGAGAACACCGGGGAGCTGTTTTTT. The variable domain in full, completed from reference TRBV2 and TRBJ2-2, reads EPEVTQTPSHQVTQMGQEVILRCVPISNHLYFYWYRQILGQKVEFLVSFYNNEISEKSEIFDDQFSVERPDGSNFTLKIRSTKLEDSAMYFCASGAENTGELFFGEGSRLTVL.

The chain uses TRBV7-8 and TRBJ1-2; 8 nucleotides align to TRBD1. V was pared by 2 bases and J by 4 bases, with 9 bases of the junction left unmatched. The CDR3 length is 16 residues. Germline CDR1 and CDR2: SGHVS and FQNEAQ. The CDR3 region has the DNA TGTGCCAGCAGCTTAATAGGGACAGGCGTTTCCTATGGCTACACCTTC. Protein: CASSLIGTGVSYGYTF.

V and J are TRBV15 and TRBJ1-2; D not resolved. The CDR3 is 14 amino acids. Germline CDR1 LNHNV, CDR2 YYDKDF (reference sequence). The V gene lost 0 bases and the J gene lost 8 bases, with 13 bases spanning the gap. The CDR3 region is CATSRDSLSIGYTF. The CDR3 DNA sequence: TGTGCCACCAGCAGAGATAGTCTCTCTATCGGCTACACCTTC.

The chain carries TRBV5-6 and TRBJ2-3; 9 nucleotides line up with TRBD2. Germline CDR1 reads SGHDT; CDR2 reads YYEEEE. The CDR3 extends over 14 amino acids. V was pared by 5 bases and J by 5 bases, with 6 bases of the junction left unmatched. This chain's CDR3 is CASRAAGGVDTQYF. The CDR3 region has the DNA TGTGCCAGCAGAGCCGCGGGAGGGGTAGATACGCAGTATTTT.

In this sample, this clone turned up a few times. The V gene is TRBV2, the J gene TRBJ1-2; D uncertain. V dropped 2 bases and J dropped 2 bases, with 9 bases sitting between them. The CDR3 totals 14 residues. The germline CDR1 and CDR2 sequences are SNHLY and FYNNEI. CDR3 nucleotides: TGTGCCAGCAGTGAATTGACATCGAACTATGGCTACACCTTC. Encoded protein: CASSELTSNYGYTF.

The chain couples TRBV7-9 to TRBJ1-6; D remains ambiguous. The germline V and J ends were trimmed by 0 bases and 1 base, with 13 bases remaining between them. This CDR3 spans 18 amino acids. Per germline, CDR1 SEHNR and CDR2 FQNEAQ (reference sequence). The chain's CDR3 is CASSLASGVWSYNSPLHF. DNA for the CDR3: TGTGCCAGCAGCTTAGCGTCCGGGGTTTGGTCCTATAATTCACCCCTCCACTTT.